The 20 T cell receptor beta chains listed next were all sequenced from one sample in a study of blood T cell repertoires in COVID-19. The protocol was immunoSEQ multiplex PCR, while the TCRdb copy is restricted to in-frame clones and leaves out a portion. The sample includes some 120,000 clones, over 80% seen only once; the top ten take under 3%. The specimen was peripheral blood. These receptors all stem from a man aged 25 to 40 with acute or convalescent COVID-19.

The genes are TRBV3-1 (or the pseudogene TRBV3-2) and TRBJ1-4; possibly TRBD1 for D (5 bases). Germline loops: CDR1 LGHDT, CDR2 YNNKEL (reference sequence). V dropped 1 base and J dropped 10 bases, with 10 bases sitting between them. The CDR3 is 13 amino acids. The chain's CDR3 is CASSQAGEGKLFF. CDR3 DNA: TGTGCCAGCAGCCAAGCGGGGGAGGGAAAACTGTTTTTT.

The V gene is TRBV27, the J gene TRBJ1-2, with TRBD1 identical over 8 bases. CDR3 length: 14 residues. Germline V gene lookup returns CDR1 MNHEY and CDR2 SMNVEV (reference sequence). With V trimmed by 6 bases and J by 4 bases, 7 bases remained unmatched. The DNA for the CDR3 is TGTGCCAGCAGGCGGACAGGGCGGGGCTATGGCTACACCTTC. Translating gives CASRRTGRGYGYTF.

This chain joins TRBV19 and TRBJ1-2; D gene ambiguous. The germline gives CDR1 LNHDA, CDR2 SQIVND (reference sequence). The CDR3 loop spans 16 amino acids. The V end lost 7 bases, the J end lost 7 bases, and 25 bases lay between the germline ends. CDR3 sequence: CASKNDGGRLLFGYTF. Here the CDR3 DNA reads TGTGCCAGTAAAAACGATGGAGGCAGGTTGTTATTTGGCTACACCTTC.

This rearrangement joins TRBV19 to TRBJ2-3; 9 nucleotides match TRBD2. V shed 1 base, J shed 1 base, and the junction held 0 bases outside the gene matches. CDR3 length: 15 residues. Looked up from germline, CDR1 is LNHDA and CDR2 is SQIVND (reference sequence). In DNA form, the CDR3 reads TGTGCCAGTAGTATAGGACTAGCGGGCACAGATACGCAGTATTTT. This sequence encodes CASSIGLAGTDTQYF.

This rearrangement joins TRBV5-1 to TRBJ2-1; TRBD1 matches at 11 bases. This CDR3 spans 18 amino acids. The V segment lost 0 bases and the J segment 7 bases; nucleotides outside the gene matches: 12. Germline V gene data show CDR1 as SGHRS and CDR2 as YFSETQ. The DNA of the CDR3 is TGCGCCAGCAGCTTGGATTTCTGGGACAGGGGGAATATGAATGAGCAGTTCTTC. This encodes CASSLDFWDRGNMNEQFF. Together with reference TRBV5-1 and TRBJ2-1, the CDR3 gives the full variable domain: KAGVTQTPRYLIKTRGQQVTLSCSPISGHRSVSWYQQTPGQGLQFLFEYFSETQRNKGNFPGRFSGRQFSNSRSEMNVSTLELGDSALYLCASSLDFWDRGNMNEQFFGPGTRLTVL.

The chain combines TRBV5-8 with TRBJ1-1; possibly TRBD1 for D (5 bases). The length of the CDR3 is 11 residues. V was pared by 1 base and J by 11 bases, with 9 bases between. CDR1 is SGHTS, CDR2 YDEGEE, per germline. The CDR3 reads CASSLRGGAFF. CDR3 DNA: TGTGCCAGCAGCTTGAGGGGAGGGGCTTTCTTT.

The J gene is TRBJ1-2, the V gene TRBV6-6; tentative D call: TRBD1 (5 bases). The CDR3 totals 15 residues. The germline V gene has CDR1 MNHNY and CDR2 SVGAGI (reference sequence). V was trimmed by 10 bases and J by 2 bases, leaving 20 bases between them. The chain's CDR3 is CATKGGAGDNYGYTF. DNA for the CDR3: TGTGCCACTAAGGGAGGGGCGGGGGACAACTATGGCTACACCTTC.

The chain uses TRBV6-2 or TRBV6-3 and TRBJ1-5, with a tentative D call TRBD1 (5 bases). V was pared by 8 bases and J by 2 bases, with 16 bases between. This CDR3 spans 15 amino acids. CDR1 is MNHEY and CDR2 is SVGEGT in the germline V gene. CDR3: CASRRRGEGNQPQHF. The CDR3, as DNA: TGTGCCAGCCGCCGCCGGGGGGAGGGCAATCAGCCCCAGCATTTT.

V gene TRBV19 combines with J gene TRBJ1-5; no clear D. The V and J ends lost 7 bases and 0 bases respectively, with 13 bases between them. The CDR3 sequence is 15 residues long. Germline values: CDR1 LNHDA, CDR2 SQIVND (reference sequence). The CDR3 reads CASTIMGGSNQPQHF. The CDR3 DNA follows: TGTGCCAGTACCATCATGGGAGGTAGCAATCAGCCCCAGCATTTT.

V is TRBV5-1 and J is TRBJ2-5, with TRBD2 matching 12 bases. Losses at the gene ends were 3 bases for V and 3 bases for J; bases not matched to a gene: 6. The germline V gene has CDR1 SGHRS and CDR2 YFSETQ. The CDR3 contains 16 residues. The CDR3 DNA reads TGCGCCAGCAGCTGGTCTAGCGGGGGGGCCGAAGAGACCCAGTACTTC. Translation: CASSWSSGGAEETQYF. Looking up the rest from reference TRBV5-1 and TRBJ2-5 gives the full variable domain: KAGVTQTPRYLIKTRGQQVTLSCSPISGHRSVSWYQQTPGQGLQFLFEYFSETQRNKGNFPGRFSGRQFSNSRSEMNVSTLELGDSALYLCASSWSSGGAEETQYFGPGTRLLVL.

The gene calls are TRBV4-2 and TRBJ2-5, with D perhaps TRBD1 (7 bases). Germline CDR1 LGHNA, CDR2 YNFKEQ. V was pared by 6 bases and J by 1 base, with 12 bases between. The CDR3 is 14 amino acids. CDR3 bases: TGTGCCAGCAGTAGCCAGGGGGGCCAAGAGACCCAGTACTTC. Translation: CASSSQGGQETQYF.

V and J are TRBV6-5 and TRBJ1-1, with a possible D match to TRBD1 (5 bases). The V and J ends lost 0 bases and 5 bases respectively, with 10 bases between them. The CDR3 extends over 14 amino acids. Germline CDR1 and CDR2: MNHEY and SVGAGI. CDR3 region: CASSYSAGPTEAFF. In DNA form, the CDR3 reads TGTGCCAGCAGTTACTCGGCAGGGCCTACTGAAGCTTTCTTT.

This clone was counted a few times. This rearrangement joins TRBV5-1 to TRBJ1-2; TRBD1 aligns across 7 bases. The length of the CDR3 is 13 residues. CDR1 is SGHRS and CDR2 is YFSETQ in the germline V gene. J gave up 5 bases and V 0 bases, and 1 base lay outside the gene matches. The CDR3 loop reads CASSLETGYGYTF. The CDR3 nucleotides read TGCGCCAGCAGCTTGGAGACAGGGTATGGCTACACCTTC.

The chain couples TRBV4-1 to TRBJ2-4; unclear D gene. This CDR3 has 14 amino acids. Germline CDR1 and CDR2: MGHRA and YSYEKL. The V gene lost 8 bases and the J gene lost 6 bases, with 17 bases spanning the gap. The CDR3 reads CASAYLLAANIQYF. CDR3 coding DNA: TGCGCCAGCGCCTACTTGTTGGCGGCAAACATTCAGTACTTC.

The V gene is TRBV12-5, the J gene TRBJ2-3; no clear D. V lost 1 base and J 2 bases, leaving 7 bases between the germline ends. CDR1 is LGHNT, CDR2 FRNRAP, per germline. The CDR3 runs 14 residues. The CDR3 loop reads CASGLDRYTDTQYF. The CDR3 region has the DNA TGTGCTAGTGGTTTGGATCGGTACACAGATACGCAGTATTTT.

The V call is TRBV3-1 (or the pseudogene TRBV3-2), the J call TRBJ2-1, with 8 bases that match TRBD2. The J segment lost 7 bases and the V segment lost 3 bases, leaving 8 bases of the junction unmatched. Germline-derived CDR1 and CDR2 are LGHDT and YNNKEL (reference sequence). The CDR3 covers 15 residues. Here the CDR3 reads CASSQRAGVSNEQFF. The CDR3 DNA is TGTGCCAGCAGCCAGAGAGCGGGAGTATCAAATGAGCAGTTCTTC.

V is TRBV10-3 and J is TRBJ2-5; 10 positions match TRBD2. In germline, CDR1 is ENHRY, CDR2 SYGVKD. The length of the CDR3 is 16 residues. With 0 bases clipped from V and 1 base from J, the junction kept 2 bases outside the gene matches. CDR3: CAISESASGGQETQYF. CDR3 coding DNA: TGTGCCATCAGTGAGTCAGCTAGCGGGGGCCAAGAGACCCAGTACTTC.

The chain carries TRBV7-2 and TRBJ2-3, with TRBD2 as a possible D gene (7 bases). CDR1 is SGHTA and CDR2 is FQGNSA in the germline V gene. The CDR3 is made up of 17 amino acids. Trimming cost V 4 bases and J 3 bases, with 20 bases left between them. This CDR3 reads CASSWGGGASGTDTQYF. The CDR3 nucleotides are TGTGCCAGCAGCTGGGGGGGCGGCGCTAGTGGGACAGATACGCAGTATTTT.

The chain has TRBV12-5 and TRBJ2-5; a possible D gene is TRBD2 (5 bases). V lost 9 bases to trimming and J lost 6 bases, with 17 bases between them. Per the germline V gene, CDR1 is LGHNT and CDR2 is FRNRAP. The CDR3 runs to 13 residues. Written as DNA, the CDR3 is TGTGCTAGGATAGGACTCAAAGATAAGACCCAGTACTTC. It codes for CARIGLKDKTQYF.

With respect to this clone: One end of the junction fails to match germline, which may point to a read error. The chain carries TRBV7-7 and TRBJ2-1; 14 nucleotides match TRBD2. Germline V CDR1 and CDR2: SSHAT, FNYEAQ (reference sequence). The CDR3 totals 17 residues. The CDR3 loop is CASSQGLAGEKSNEQFF. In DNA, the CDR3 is TGTGCTAGCAGCCAGGGACTAGCGGGGGAGAAATCAAATGAGCAGTTCTTC.